The rows below give T cell receptor beta chains drawn from one sample of a study of a mutant IDH1 vaccine in newly diagnosed glioma. These TCRs' antigens remain unknown. Some clones are missing from TCRdb's copy, which holds only in-frame ones; the method was immunoSEQ multiplex PCR. The repertoire holds under 85,000 clones, 85% to 90% seen once, with around 0.73% in the top ten. The sample in question was PBMCs, obtained from a glioma patient whose treatment included an IDH1 peptide vaccine. The receptors were sampled from a woman between 45 and 65 years old with glioma. The conserved cysteine and the conserved F or W are not part of the CDR3 here. The order of the fields is V gene, CDR3 protein.

TRBV9 ASSISGSRTGELF
TRBV5-1 ASSLSLTTTHEKLF
TRBV21-1 ASSKERAGGTEAF
TRBV19 ASKSRGRDEQF
TRBV2 ASGRRYGTSLYNEQF
TRBV18 ASSPGLAGRNSYEQY
TRBV19 ASSLGGPSSGANVLT
TRBV28 ASSFQNYEQY
TRBV9 ASSETGRGNTIY
TRBV19 ASSIPDRADTQY
TRBV2 ASSRTGSTGANVLT
TRBV28 ASSPPERTYEQY
TRBV2 ASSPRDRPGEQY
TRBV5-6 ASRPPRGGANYGYT
TRBV27 ASSPQGGLDTQY
TRBV21-1 ASSKGVGVISGNTIY
TRBV6-5 AGIAGRDHNEQF
TRBV11-2 ASTPSGTGGGQY
TRBV27 ASSSIWTSGSDEQF
TRBV5-4 ASSSPTGNYGYT
TRBV11-2 ASSDLRVGGETQY
TRBV28 ASSLGGLSNQPQH
TRBV7-9 ASSPRKHIDTQY
TRBV5-5 ASSRDRAGSNSPLH
TRBV7-2 ASSIWKEETQY
TRBV2 ASSESLAVQETQY
TRBV4-2 ASSQDRGAQSNSPLH
TRBV9 ASSPQGGRNQPQH
TRBV9 ASSENGRQQDTQY
TRBV6-6 ASSYSQGPGELF
TRBV9 ASSVGRTGGSYGYT
TRBV10-3 ATTGTGGETQY
TRBV9 ASSVNISPAEQY
TRBV6-6 ASSTGQGRTEAF
TRBV5-1 ASSEGQGINQPQH
TRBV7-9 ASSSYGTSYEQY
TRBV14 ASSQDSGRIHNEQF
TRBV6-5 ASSYDSPAGANVLT
TRBV19 ASRGEGQGPQH
TRBV27 ASSSTPAGRGYYNEQF
TRBV10-3 AIKDRAEGYT
TRBV14 ASSLRDTYTGELF
TRBV10-1 ASSVEVASDTQY
TRBV18 ASSQSGNRGQPQH
TRBV6-6 ASTKGGTGGREQY
TRBV7-2 ASSLVGGAEGETQY
TRBV6-6 ASSRTGYGYTDTQY
TRBV19 ASSWAGMNTEAF
TRBV27 ASSLNRGSSPLH
TRBV18 ASSRFSTGELF
TRBV25-1 ASSESADTQY
TRBV27 ASSSSRTSGEQY